This T cell receptor beta chain was recorded in a study of OX40 agonist ivuxolimab in advanced cancers. Study as a whole: Partial responses were seen in three patients, one with hepatocellular carcinoma and two with cutaneous melanoma.

Study findings and constraints: Those patients achieving a partial response at 0.1-3.0 mg/kg showed among the lowest clonal expansion. There was clonal expansion of CD4+ and CD8+ blood T cells by week 6 at 0.1 to 3.0 mg/kg.

Remarks on this clone: The antigen is undetermined.

Sequencing was performed with immunoSEQ multiplex PCR; in TCRdb, only in-frame clones are kept and a portion is missing. Of about 79,000 clones listed, over 80% are singletons. The CDR3 length is 15 residues. Trimming removed 0 bases from V and 3 bases from J, with 12 bases in between. CDR1 GTSNPN and CDR2 SVGIG come from the germline V gene (reference sequence). This chain uses TRBV30 with TRBJ1-5; the D gene is possibly TRBD1 (6 bases). The specimen was CD4+ or CD8+ T cells sorted from blood, collected in a trial of the OX40 agonist ivuxolimab. The clonotype comes from an adult with an advanced solid tumor such as melanoma, head and neck, liver or kidney cancer. The CDR3 DNA reads as TGTGCCTGGAGTGTAACGACAGGATCCAATCAGCCCCAGCATTTT. Protein product: CAWSVTTGSNQPQHF. Variable domain in full (rest from reference TRBV30 and TRBJ1-5): SQTIHQWPATLVQPVGSPLSLECTVEGTSNPNLYWYRQAAGRGLQLLFYSVGIGQISSEVPQNLSASRPQDRQFILSSKKLLLSDSGFYLCAWSVTTGSNQPQHFGDGTRLSIL.